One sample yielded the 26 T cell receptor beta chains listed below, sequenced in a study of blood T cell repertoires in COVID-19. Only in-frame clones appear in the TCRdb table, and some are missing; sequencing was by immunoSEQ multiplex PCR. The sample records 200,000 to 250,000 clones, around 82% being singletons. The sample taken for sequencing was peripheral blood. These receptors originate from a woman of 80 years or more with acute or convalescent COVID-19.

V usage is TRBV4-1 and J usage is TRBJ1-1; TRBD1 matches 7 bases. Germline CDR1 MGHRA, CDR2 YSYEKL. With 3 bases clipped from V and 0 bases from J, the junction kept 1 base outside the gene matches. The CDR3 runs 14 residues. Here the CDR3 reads CASSHGQVNTEAFF. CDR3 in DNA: TGCGCCAGCAGCCACGGACAGGTGAACACTGAAGCTTTCTTT.

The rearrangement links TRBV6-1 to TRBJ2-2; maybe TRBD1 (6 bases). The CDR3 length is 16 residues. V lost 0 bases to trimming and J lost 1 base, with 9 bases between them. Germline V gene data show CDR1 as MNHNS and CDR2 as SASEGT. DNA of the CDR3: TGTGCCAGCAGTGAAGCACTACAGGGGAACACCGGGGAGCTGTTTTTT. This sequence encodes CASSEALQGNTGELFF.

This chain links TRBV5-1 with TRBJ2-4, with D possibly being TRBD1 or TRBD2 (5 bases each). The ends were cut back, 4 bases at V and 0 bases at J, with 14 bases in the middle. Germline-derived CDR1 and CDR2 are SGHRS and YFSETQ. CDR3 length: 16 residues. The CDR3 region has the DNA TGCGCCAGCAGCATGGGACCCCCGGGAGCCAAAAACATTCAGTACTTC. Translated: CASSMGPPGAKNIQYF.

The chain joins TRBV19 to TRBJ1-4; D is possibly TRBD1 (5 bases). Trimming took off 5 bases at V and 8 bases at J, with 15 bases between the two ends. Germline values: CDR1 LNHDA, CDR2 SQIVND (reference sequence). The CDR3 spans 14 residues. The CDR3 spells CASSVPGIREKLFF. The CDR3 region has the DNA TGTGCCAGTAGTGTCCCAGGGATTCGGGAAAAACTGTTTTTT. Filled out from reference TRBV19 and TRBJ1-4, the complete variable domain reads DGGITQSPKYLFRKEGQNVTLSCEQNLNHDAMYWYRQDPGQGLRLIYYSQIVNDFQKGDIAEGYSVSREKKESFPLTVTSAQKNPTAFYLCASSVPGIREKLFFGSGTQLSVL.

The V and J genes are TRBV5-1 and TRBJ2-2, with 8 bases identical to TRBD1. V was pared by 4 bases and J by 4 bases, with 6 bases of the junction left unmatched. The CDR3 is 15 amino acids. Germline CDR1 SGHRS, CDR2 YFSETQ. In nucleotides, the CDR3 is TGCGCCAGCAGCATCGGACAGGGTTTCACCGGGGAGCTGTTTTTT. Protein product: CASSIGQGFTGELFF.

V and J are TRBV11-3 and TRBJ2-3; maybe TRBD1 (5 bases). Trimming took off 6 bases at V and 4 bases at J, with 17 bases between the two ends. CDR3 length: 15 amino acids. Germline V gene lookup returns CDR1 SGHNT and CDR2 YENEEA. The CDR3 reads CASSSTGNQPDTQYF. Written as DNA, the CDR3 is TGTGCCAGCAGTTCAACAGGAAACCAACCAGATACGCAGTATTTT.

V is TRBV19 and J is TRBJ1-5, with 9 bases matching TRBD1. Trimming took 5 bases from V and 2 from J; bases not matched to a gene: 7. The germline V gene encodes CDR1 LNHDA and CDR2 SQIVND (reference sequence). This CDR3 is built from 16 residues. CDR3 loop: CASSPQGQGGNQPQHF. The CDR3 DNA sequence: TGTGCCAGTAGTCCGCAGGGACAGGGTGGCAATCAGCCCCAGCATTTT. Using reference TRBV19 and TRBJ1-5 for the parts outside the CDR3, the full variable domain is DGGITQSPKYLFRKEGQNVTLSCEQNLNHDAMYWYRQDPGQGLRLIYYSQIVNDFQKGDIAEGYSVSREKKESFPLTVTSAQKNPTAFYLCASSPQGQGGNQPQHFGDGTRLSIL.

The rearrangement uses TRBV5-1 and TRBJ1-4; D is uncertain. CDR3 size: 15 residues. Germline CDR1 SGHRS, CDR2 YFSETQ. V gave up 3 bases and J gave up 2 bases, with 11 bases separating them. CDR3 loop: CASSSTFLTNEKLFF. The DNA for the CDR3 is TGCGCCAGCAGCTCGACATTTCTCACTAATGAAAAACTGTTTTTT.

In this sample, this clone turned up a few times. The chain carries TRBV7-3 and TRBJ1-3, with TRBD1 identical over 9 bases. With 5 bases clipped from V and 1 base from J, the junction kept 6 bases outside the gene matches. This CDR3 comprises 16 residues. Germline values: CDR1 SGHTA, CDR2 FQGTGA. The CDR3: CASSQTGQGSGNTIYF. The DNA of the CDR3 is TGTGCCAGCAGCCAGACGGGACAGGGTTCTGGAAACACCATATATTTT.

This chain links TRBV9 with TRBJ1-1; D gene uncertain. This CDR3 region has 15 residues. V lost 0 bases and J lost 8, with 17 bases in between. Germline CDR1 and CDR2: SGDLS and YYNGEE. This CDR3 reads CASSVVPGATREAFF. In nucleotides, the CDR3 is TGTGCCAGCAGCGTAGTCCCTGGCGCGACTCGGGAAGCTTTCTTT.

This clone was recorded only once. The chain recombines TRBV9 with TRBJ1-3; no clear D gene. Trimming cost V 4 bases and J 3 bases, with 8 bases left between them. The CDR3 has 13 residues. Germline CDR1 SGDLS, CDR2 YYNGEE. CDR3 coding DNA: TGTGCCAGCAGCCCTATGGTTGGAAACACCATATATTTT. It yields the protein CASSPMVGNTIYF.

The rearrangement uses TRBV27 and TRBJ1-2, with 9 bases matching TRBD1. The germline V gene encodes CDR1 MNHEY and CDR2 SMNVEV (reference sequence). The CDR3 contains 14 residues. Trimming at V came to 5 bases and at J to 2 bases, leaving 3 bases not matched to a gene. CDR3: CASSPGQGNYGYTF. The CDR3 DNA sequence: TGTGCCAGCAGTCCGGGACAGGGAAACTATGGCTACACCTTC.

As DNA, the CDR3 is TGTGCCAGCAGCTTAGCCTCACTAGCGGGTTACGAGCAGTACTTC. Residues: CASSLASLAGYEQYF. V is TRBV7-2 and J is TRBJ2-7, with 9 nucleotides matching TRBD2. CDR3 length: 15 amino acids. J gave up 4 bases and V 0 bases, and 4 bases lay outside the gene matches. Germline CDR1 and CDR2: SGHTA and FQGNSA.

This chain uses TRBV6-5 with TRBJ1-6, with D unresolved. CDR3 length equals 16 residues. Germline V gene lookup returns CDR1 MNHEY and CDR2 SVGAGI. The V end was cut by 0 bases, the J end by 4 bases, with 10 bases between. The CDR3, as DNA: TGTGCCAGCAGTTACTCCCATCCGGGGTATAATTCACCCCTCCACTTT. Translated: CASSYSHPGYNSPLHF.

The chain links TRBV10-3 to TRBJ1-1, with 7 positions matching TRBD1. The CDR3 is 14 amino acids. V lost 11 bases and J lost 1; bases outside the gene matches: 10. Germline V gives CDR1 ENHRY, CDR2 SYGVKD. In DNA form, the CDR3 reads TGTGCCTCGCTCCGGGGACAGCCGAACACTGAAGCTTTCTTT. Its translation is CASLRGQPNTEAFF.

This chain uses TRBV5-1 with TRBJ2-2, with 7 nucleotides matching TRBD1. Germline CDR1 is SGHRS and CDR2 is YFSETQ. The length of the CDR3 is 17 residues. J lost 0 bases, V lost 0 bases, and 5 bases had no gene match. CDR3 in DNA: TGCGCCAGCAGCTTGGGGGACAGATACGCGAACACCGGGGAGCTGTTTTTT. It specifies CASSLGDRYANTGELFF.

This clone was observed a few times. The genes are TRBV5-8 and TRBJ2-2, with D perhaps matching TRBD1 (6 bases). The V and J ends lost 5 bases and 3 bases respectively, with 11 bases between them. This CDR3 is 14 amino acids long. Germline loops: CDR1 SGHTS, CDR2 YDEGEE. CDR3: CASRIQGYTGELFF. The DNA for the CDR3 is TGTGCCAGCAGAATCCAGGGGTACACCGGGGAGCTGTTTTTT.

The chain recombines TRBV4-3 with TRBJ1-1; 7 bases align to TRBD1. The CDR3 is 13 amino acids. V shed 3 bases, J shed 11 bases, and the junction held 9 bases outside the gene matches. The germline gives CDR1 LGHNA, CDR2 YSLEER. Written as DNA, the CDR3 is TGCGCCAGCAGCCATCGGGGGAAGGACAGGGCTTTCTTT. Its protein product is CASSHRGKDRAFF.

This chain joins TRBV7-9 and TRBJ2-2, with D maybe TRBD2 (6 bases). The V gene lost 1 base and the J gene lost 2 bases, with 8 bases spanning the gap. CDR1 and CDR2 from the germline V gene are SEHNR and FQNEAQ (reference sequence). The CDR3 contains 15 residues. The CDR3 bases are TGTGCCAGCAGCTTAGTGGGGACTAACACCGGGGAGCTGTTTTTT. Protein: CASSLVGTNTGELFF.

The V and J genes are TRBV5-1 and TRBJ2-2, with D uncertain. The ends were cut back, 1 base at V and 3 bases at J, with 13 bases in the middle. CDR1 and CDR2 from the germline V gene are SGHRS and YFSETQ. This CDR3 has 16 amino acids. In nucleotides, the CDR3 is TGCGCCAGCAGCTTGTCTCAGGTGACGCACACCGGGGAGCTGTTTTTT. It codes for CASSLSQVTHTGELFF.

CDR3 sequence reads: CATSLGGPRVGELFF. The CDR3 DNA sequence: TGTGCCACATCCTTAGGCGGCCCGAGGGTCGGGGAGCTGTTTTTT. This sequence joins TRBV19 and TRBJ2-2; a weak D match, TRBD2 (5 bases). The CDR3 consists of 15 residues. V lost 10 bases and J 7 bases, leaving 22 bases between the germline ends. Germline-derived CDR1 and CDR2 are LNHDA and SQIVND (reference sequence). Based on the CDR3 plus reference TRBV19 and TRBJ2-2, the full variable domain is DGGITQSPKYLFRKEGQNVTLSCEQNLNHDAMYWYRQDPGQGLRLIYYSQIVNDFQKGDIAEGYSVSREKKESFPLTVTSAQKNPTAFYLCATSLGGPRVGELFFGEGSRLTVL.

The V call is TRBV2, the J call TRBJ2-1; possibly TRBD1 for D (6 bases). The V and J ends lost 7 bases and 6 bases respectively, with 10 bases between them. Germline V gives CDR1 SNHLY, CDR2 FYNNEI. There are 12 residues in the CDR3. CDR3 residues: CASKNRVNEQFF. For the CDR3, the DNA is TGTGCCAGCAAAAACAGGGTCAATGAGCAGTTCTTC.

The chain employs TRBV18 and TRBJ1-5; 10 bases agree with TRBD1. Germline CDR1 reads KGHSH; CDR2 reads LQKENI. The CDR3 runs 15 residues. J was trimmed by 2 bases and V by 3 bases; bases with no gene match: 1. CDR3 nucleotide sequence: TGTGCCAGCTCACCGGGACAGGGGCGCAATCAGCCCCAGCATTTT. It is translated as CASSPGQGRNQPQHF.

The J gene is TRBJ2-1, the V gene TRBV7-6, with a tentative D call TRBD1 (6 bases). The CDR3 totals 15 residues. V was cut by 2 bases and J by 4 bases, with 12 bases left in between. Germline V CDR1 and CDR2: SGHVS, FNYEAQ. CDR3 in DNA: TGTGCCAGCAGCTTACCCGGACAGACATACAATGAGCAGTTCTTC. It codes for CASSLPGQTYNEQFF. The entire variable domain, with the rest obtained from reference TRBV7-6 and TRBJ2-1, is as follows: GAGVSQSPRYKVTKRGQDVALRCDPISGHVSLYWYRQALGQGPEFLTYFNYEAQQDKSGLPNDRFSAERPEGSISTLTIQRTEQRDSAMYRCASSLPGQTYNEQFFGPGTRLTVL.

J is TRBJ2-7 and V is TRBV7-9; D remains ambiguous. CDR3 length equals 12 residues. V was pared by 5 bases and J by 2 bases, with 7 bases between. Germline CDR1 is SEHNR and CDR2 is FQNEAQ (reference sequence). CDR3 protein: CASSGLAYEQYF. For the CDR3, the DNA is TGTGCCAGCAGCGGCCTCGCCTACGAGCAGTACTTC.

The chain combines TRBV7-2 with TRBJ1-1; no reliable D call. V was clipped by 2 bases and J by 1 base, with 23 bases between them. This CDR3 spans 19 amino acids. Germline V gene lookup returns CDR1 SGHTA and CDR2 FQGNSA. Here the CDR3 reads CASSLKGPTTGRPNTEAFF. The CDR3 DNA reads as TGTGCCAGCAGCTTAAAAGGCCCCACTACCGGGAGGCCGAACACTGAAGCTTTCTTT. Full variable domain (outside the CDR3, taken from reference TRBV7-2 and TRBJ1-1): GAGVSQSPSNKVTEKGKDVELRCDPISGHTALYWYRQSLGQGLEFLIYFQGNSAPDKSGLPSDRFSAERTGGSVSTLTIQRTQQEDSAVYLCASSLKGPTTGRPNTEAFFGQGTRLTVV.